This TCR beta chain was recovered during a study of immune heterogeneity within non-small cell lung tumors. Multiplex PCR amplified the TCR beta CDR3 region. Its first round ran for around 10 cycles with 32 V and 13 J primers. TCRdb fed the multiplex PCR reads into MiXCR, producing one record per CDR3 protein. The sample holds 14,000 to 15,000 distinct CDR3 sequences, around 28% seen once. There are 13 residues in the CDR3. The germline V gene encodes CDR1 DFQATT and CDR2 SNEGSKA (reference sequence). Trimming cost V 5 bases and J 3 bases, with 13 bases left between them. Template input was genomic DNA from bulk tumor (around 600 ng per sample). Biopsies that were spaced far apart were taken, several per primary tumor, during surgery. Samples came from untreated patients having curative surgery for newly diagnosed non-small cell lung cancer. This clonotype has only a few counts.

The origin of this receptor is a man aged 40-50 years with non-small cell lung cancer. This chain links TRBV20-1 with TRBJ2-5; D perhaps matches TRBD2 (5 bases). Sequencing input: lung tumor tissue. This CDR3 is CSARGLDEETQYF. As DNA, the CDR3 is TGCAGTGCTCGCGGGCTTGATGAAGAGACCCAGTACTTC.